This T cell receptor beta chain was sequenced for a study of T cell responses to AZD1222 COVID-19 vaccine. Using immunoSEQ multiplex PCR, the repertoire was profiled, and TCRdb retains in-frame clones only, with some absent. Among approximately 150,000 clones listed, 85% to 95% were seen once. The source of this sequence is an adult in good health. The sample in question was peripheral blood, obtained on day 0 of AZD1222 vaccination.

In nucleotides, the CDR3 is TGTGCCAGCTCACCAGGACAGGGAACTAACTATGGCTACACCTTC. It translates to CASSPGQGTNYGYTF. This chain uses TRBV18 with TRBJ1-2; 8 nucleotides match TRBD1. The V gene's germline CDR1 is KGHSH and CDR2 LQKENI. Losses at the gene ends were 2 bases for V and 0 bases for J; bases not matched to a gene: 2. The CDR3 has 15 amino acids.